This TCR beta chain was captured in a study of shared clonotypes between healthy human individuals. Study-wide context: Three CD4 naive, three CD4 memory, two CD8 naive and one CD8 memory plate were used per donor.

Study-wide findings and caveats: Expectations were that clonotype sharing among donors would be affected by sequencing depth. The generation probabilities recorded for non-shared clonotypes fell below those of clonotypes shared by all four donors.

A remark on this clone: Its antigen remains unidentified.

The CDR3 consists of 15 residues. With 1 base removed from V and 2 bases from J, the gap between germline ends came to 12 bases. Per germline, CDR1 MNHEY and CDR2 SMNVEV (reference sequence). Naivety among CD8 cells was defined by CD45RO negativity and positive CCR7 selection, thereby excluding terminally differentiated effector memory CD45RA+ cells. All donors qualified as healthy HIV-negative adults and had experienced no recent acute infections or vaccinations. The table came from immunoSEQ multiplex PCR; TCRdb's copy has only in-frame clones and leaves some out. The table records nearly 2 million clones, just under 95% of them present only once.

The source of this sequence is a man aged 18 to 35 in good health. Sequences were obtained from naive CD8+ T cells sorted from blood. The V and J genes are TRBV27 and TRBJ2-7; maybe TRBD1 (5 bases). The DNA for the CDR3 is TGTGCCAGCAGTTTATTACAGGCTACTCCCTACGAGCAGTACTTC. This encodes CASSLLQATPYEQYF.